Reported below is one TCR beta chain. Its cognate antigen is unknown. This entry comes from a study of T cell responses to AZD1222 COVID-19 vaccine. Background on the study: Investigators merged groups given second doses at roughly 4 or roughly 12 weeks.

Assay used: immunoSEQ multiplex PCR; TCRdb lists only in-frame clones, some missing. The sample has approximately 76,000 clones; about 84% are singletons. Study-level findings and limits: Clonal diversity may have been underestimated in mostly white British donors. Breadth and depth of Spike-specific TCRs rose after two AZD1222 doses.

The clonotype comes from an adult in good health. Sequenced material: peripheral blood, taken on day 0 of AZD1222 vaccination.

CDR3 nucleotides: TGTGCCAGCAGCTTAGAGGGCCTCAGTTCACCCCTCCACTTT. Translated: CASSLEGLSSPLHF. This rearrangement joins TRBV7-8 to TRBJ1-6, with D unresolved. The V gene's germline CDR1 is SGHVS and CDR2 FQNEAQ. There are 14 residues in the CDR3. V was clipped by 1 base and J by 9 bases, with 10 bases between them.